Below are 3 T cell receptor beta chains sequenced from a single sample in a study of T cells in Graves' hyperthyroidism and ophthalmopathy (dated by TCRdb to about 2019). Receptor libraries were prepared by multiplex PCR. The reads were generated on an Illumina HiSeq 2000. The TCR beta CDR3 regions were amplified from the RNA transcripts. The first round of RT-PCR for the TCR CDR3 was performed with the HTBI primer set and the Qiagen OneStep RT-PCR kit. TCRdb reran the public reads through fastp at Q25 and MiXCR, keeping productive beta chains. Rows merge per CDR3 protein into single entries with the most common DNA and genes. The sample contains about 600,000 distinct CDR3 sequences, about 14% of them found a single time. The ten largest clones take up roughly an eighth of the sample. The sequenced sample consisted of blood. The origin of the receptors is a woman aged 50 to 60 with Graves' ophthalmopathy.

This clonotype was recorded at least ten times. The gene calls are TRBV12-3 or TRBV12-4 and TRBJ1-4, with TRBD1 matching over 8 bases. The CDR3 is made up of 14 amino acids. Trimming removed 5 bases from V and 7 bases from J; junction bases left unmatched: 6. As DNA, the CDR3 is TGTGCCAGCAGTACGGACAGGGAAAGTGAAAAACTGTTTTTT. The encoded protein is CASSTDRESEKLFF.

This clonotype showed up many times. The gene calls are TRBV12-3 or TRBV12-4 and TRBJ2-5; no clear D. V shed 1 base and J shed 2 bases, with 11 bases lying between them. This CDR3 comprises 15 residues. In nucleotides, the CDR3 is TGTGCCAGCAGTTTAGGTTTTCAAAATCAAGAGACCCAGTACTTC. Protein sequence: CASSLGFQNQETQYF.

The chain carries TRBV27 and TRBJ2-1; 8 bases are shared with TRBD2. The CDR3 is made up of 16 amino acids. The germline CDR1 and CDR2 sequences are MNHEY and SMNVEV (reference sequence). With 5 bases clipped from V and 7 bases from J, the junction kept 13 bases outside the gene matches. The CDR3 spells CASSPRGAGVPNEQFF. In DNA, the CDR3 is TGTGCCAGCAGTCCCAGGGGAGCGGGGGTTCCAAATGAGCAGTTCTTC.